This T cell receptor beta chain was captured in a study of neurological immune-mediated disorders. Study-wide findings and caveats: Among expanded clones, no CDR3 amino acid sequences were shared across subjects, a pattern suggesting private repertoires in all groups.

Unsorted libraries came from 2 million PBMCs stored at -80 °C. There are 14 residues in the CDR3. V lost 2 bases, J lost 0 bases, and 5 bases lay in between. Looked up from germline, CDR1 is SGHDN and CDR2 is FVKESK. This clonotype was counted ten times or more. No antigen is known for it. TCRdb fed the 5' RACE reads into MiXCR, producing one record per CDR3 protein. The sample records 77,000 or so distinct CDR3 sequences, around 9.9% being singletons. Material for sequencing was PBMCs. The sequence was obtained from a man aged 45-65 years in good health. The chain recombines TRBV14 with TRBJ2-1; no clear D. CDR3 protein: CASSQQSSYNEQFF. The DNA for the CDR3 is TGTGCCAGCAGCCAACAGAGCTCCTACAATGAGCAGTTCTTC.